These 3 T cell receptor beta chains originate from one sample sequenced in a study of vaccination and CD4 T cells after COVID-19. Documented treatment: 10-day PBMC culture with coronavirus spike peptide pools or control peptides (ViraFEST assay). With the Oncomine TCR Beta short-read assay, DNA from cultured CD4+ T cells was sequenced. TCRdb independently ran MiXCR on the PCR reads; one entry per CDR3 protein. The data hold about 18,000 distinct CDR3 sequences, with 78% observed a single time. Their antigens remain unidentified. This specimen was CD4+ T cells from blood, cultured in vitro, taken after SARS-CoV-2 vaccination. All receptors derive from a human donor who received a COVID-19 vaccine.

Here the CDR3 reads CASSLRWTGGNQPQHF. In DNA form, the CDR3 reads TGTGCCAGCAGCTTACGCTGGACAGGGGGAAATCAGCCCCAGCATTTT. V is TRBV7-8 and J is TRBJ1-5; TRBD1 aligns across 10 bases. There are 16 residues in the CDR3. V was clipped by 2 bases and J by 4 bases; unmatched bases: 5. CDR1 and CDR2 (germline): SGHVS, FQNEAQ.

This clonotype was seen more than once but under ten times. The chain recombines TRBV19 with TRBJ1-2; TRBD1 might be the D (5 bases). Germline V gene data show CDR1 as LNHDA and CDR2 as SQIVND (reference sequence). The CDR3 has 13 residues. V dropped 6 bases and J dropped 2 bases, with 10 bases sitting between them. The CDR3 loop reads CASRSSGNYGYTF. The CDR3 DNA reads as TGTGCCAGTAGATCCTCAGGGAACTATGGCTACACCTTC.

The table lists this clonotype with a count of one. The rearrangement joins TRBV30 to TRBJ2-7; 9 positions agree with TRBD2. Germline CDR1 reads GTSNPN; CDR2 reads SVGIG (reference sequence). CDR3 length: 15 residues. J was trimmed by 9 bases and V by 0 bases; bases with no gene match: 12. CDR3 coding DNA: TGTGCCTGGAGTGTACGGGTAGCGGGGGCCACGGGGCAGTACTTC. It codes for CAWSVRVAGATGQYF.